This paragraph covers one T cell receptor (beta chain) sequence. The antigen is not known. The record originates from a study of OX40 agonist ivuxolimab in advanced cancers. Study summary: Of mixed ages from roughly 23 to 80 and averaging approximately 60 years, the group was roughly 83% male. Therapy given before enrollment (anti-PD-1, anti-PD-L1 or anti-CTLA-4) was allowed, and approximately 40% had some.

CDR1 and CDR2 from the germline V gene are MNHNY and SVGAGI (reference sequence). The CDR3 spans 15 residues. J lost 5 bases, V lost 7 bases, and 7 bases had no gene match. TCRdb's copy holds only in-frame clones and misses some; the assay was immunoSEQ multiplex PCR. The table includes over 45,000 clones, 75% to 85% detected once. Study-wide results and limits: Partial responders treated at 0.1-3.0 mg/kg exhibited clonal expansion among the lowest measured. Among some nonresponders, normalized T-cell clonal expansion was also low.

Source: CD4+ or CD8+ T cells sorted from blood, taken in a trial of the OX40 agonist ivuxolimab. This chain uses TRBV6-6 with TRBJ2-5, with 13 positions matching TRBD2. The source is an adult with an advanced solid tumor such as melanoma, head and neck, liver or kidney cancer. As DNA, the CDR3 is TGTGCCAGCAACTCACTAGCGGGGGGGGTCGAGACCCAGTACTTC. This codes for CASNSLAGGVETQYF.